The clone carrying this T cell receptor (beta chain) was seen only a few times. Its antigen is unknown. The table came from immunoSEQ multiplex PCR; TCRdb's copy has only in-frame clones and leaves some out. Of tens of thousands of clones listed, 80% to 95% are singletons. This sample was taken from a study of OX40 agonist ivuxolimab in advanced cancers. Looking at the study overall: In this trial design, patients received ivuxolimab intravenously at 0.01 to 10 mg/kg every 2 weeks. The study, taken as a whole, reports: Expanded clones were, on average, more numerous in CD8+ T cells than in CD4+.

The V gene's germline CDR1 is SEHNR and CDR2 FQNEAQ (reference sequence). Trimming removed 5 bases from V and 5 bases from J, with 7 bases in between. The CDR3 loop spans 12 amino acids. People who had autoimmune disease history or systemic immunosuppression were excluded. This receptor was taken from an adult with an advanced solid tumor such as melanoma, head and neck, liver or kidney cancer. Source: CD4+ or CD8+ T cells sorted from blood, taken in a trial of the OX40 agonist ivuxolimab. This chain connects TRBV7-9 to TRBJ2-1; TRBD1 might be the D (5 bases). The CDR3 DNA reads as TGTGCCAGCAGCATAGGGGACAATGAGCAGTTCTTC. This sequence encodes CASSIGDNEQFF.